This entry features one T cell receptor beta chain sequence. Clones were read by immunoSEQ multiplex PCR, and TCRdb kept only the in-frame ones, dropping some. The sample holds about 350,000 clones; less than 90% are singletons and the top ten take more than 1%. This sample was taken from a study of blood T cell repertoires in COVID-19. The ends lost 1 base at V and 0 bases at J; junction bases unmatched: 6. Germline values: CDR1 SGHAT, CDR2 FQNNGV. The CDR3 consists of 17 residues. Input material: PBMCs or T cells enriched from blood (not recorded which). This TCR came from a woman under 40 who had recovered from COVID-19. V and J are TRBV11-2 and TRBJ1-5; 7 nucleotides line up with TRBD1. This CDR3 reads CASSLGAGGYSNQPQHF. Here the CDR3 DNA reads TGTGCCAGCAGCTTAGGAGCAGGGGGATATAGCAATCAGCCCCAGCATTTT.